The 5 T cell receptor beta chains below all came from one sample that was sequenced in a study of blood T cells in healthy people across ages. With a J-beta primer mix and a sample-barcoded 5' primer, a second PCR ran roughly 7 to 11 cycles. TCRdb reprocessed the 5' RACE reads with MiXCR, giving one entry per CDR3 protein. This sample has about 1.1 million distinct CDR3 sequences, with around two fifths found just once. The sample taken for sequencing was blood. The receptors shown here come from a man aged 18-30 years in good health.

A few counts support this clonotype. V usage is TRBV7-2 and J usage is TRBJ2-1, with D possibly TRBD1 on 6 matching bases. CDR3 size: 16 residues. The V and J ends lost 2 bases and 0 bases respectively, with 11 bases between them. Per germline, CDR1 SGHTA and CDR2 FQGNSA. CDR3 in amino acids: CASSLTLDSSYNEQFF. CDR3 bases: TGTGCCAGCAGCTTAACCCTGGACAGCTCCTACAATGAGCAGTTCTTC.

The table lists this clonotype with a few counts. This chain links TRBV20-1 with TRBJ1-6; D not resolved. V was shortened by 1 base and J by 6 bases, with 7 bases between the two germline ends. The CDR3 runs 13 residues. CDR1 is DFQATT and CDR2 is SNEGSKA in the germline V gene (reference sequence). This chain's CDR3 is CSARGPINSPLHF. The CDR3 region has the DNA TGCAGTGCTAGAGGGCCGATTAATTCACCCCTCCACTTT.

This clonotype was seen a handful of times. V usage is TRBV20-1 and J usage is TRBJ2-1, with TRBD1 matching over 8 bases. After removal of 0 bases from V and 4 bases from J, the junction contained 5 bases not matched to a gene. The CDR3 contains 15 residues. Germline lookup yields CDR1 DFQATT and CDR2 SNEGSKA (reference sequence). The CDR3 spells CSARDHQGAYNEQFF. In nucleotides, the CDR3 is TGCAGTGCTAGAGATCATCAGGGGGCTTACAATGAGCAGTTCTTC.

V and J are TRBV4-2 and TRBJ2-1; TRBD2 matches at 12 bases. This CDR3 spans 15 amino acids. Germline V gene sequence: CDR1 LGHNA, CDR2 YNFKEQ. V lost 4 bases to trimming and J lost 5 bases; unmatched junction nucleotides: 3. The CDR3 DNA sequence: TGTGCCAGCAGCCTACGACTAGCGGGGGACAATGAGCAGTTCTTC. It specifies CASSLRLAGDNEQFF.

This chain links TRBV20-1 with TRBJ1-5, with TRBD1 matching over 7 bases. Germline-derived CDR1 and CDR2 are DFQATT and SNEGSKA (reference sequence). CDR3 size: 16 residues. The trim removed 0 bases at V and 4 bases at J, leaving 9 bases unmatched. The CDR3 is CSARDREGAWNQPQHF. The CDR3 DNA sequence: TGCAGTGCTAGAGATCGGGAGGGGGCGTGGAATCAGCCCCAGCATTTT.